One and the same sample provided the 10 T cell receptor beta chains below, sequenced in a study of cytomegalovirus exposure and HLA in healthy donors. The PCR employed 60 Vbeta primers together with 13 Jbeta primers. Only in-frame clones appear in the TCRdb table, and some are missing; sequencing was by immunoSEQ multiplex PCR. The table has 85,000 to 130,000 clones, more than 75% seen once. Material for sequencing was PBMCs. The receptors stem from a woman between 45 and 65 years old in good health and CMV-seropositive.

This clone has just a few counts. The chain couples TRBV30 to TRBJ1-2; 11 bases are shared with TRBD1. Germline assignment: CDR1 GTSNPN and CDR2 SVGIG (reference sequence). This CDR3 is 14 amino acids long. The J segment lost 9 bases and the V segment lost 4 bases, leaving 10 bases of the junction unmatched. The CDR3: CAWTWDRGVESYTF. The CDR3 DNA reads as TGTGCCTGGACCTGGGACAGGGGGGTCGAAAGCTACACCTTC.

The rearrangement uses TRBV27 and TRBJ2-7; 7 nucleotides agree with TRBD2. Germline V gene sequence: CDR1 MNHEY, CDR2 SMNVEV (reference sequence). V lost 3 bases and J lost 7; bases outside the gene matches: 0. The CDR3 spans 11 residues. The CDR3 DNA is TGTGCCAGCAGTTTGGGGGGGGAGCAGTACTTC. Translated, it gives CASSLGGEQYF.

The V gene is TRBV27, the J gene TRBJ1-5; TRBD1 is a possible D gene (5 bases). Deletions cut 5 bases from V and 1 base from J, with 9 bases between. The CDR3 loop spans 14 amino acids. From germline, CDR1 is MNHEY and CDR2 SMNVEV (reference sequence). The CDR3 sequence is CASSPAGSNQPQHF. CDR3 sequence (DNA): TGTGCCAGCAGTCCGGCAGGGAGCAATCAGCCCCAGCATTTT.

V is TRBV10-3 and J is TRBJ2-5; 7 bases map to TRBD1. The DNA matches TRBJ2-7 better at its end, which makes the J call doubtful. The germline gives CDR1 ENHRY, CDR2 SYGVKD. CDR3 length equals 16 residues. This CDR3 is CAISGGTAPSSYEQYF. Written as DNA, the CDR3 is TGTGCCATCAGTGGTGGGACAGCGCCTAGCTCCTACGAGCAGTACTTC.

The V and J genes are TRBV27 and TRBJ1-1; 9 nucleotides match TRBD1. There are 15 residues in the CDR3. Germline CDR1 is MNHEY and CDR2 is SMNVEV (reference sequence). The V segment lost 5 bases and the J segment 1 base; nucleotides outside the gene matches: 5. CDR3 DNA sequence: TGTGCCAGCAGTCTCGGGACAGGGACGAACACTGAAGCTTTCTTT. Protein: CASSLGTGTNTEAFF.

This rearrangement joins TRBV2 to TRBJ1-5, with a possible D match to TRBD1 (5 bases). The CDR3 extends over 13 amino acids. Trimming removed 5 bases from V and 5 bases from J, with 10 bases in between. The germline V gene encodes CDR1 SNHLY and CDR2 FYNNEI. CDR3 coding DNA: TGTGCCAGCAGTAAGGACACCCATCAGCCCCAGCATTTT. This translates into CASSKDTHQPQHF. Variable domain in full (rest from reference TRBV2 and TRBJ1-5): EPEVTQTPSHQVTQMGQEVILRCVPISNHLYFYWYRQILGQKVEFLVSFYNNEISEKSEIFDDQFSVERPDGSNFTLKIRSTKLEDSAMYFCASSKDTHQPQHFGDGTRLSIL.

The chain is built from TRBV11-2 and TRBJ1-1; D gene ambiguous. The CDR3 runs to 14 residues. Per germline, CDR1 SGHAT and CDR2 FQNNGV. V lost 2 bases, J lost 1 base, and 8 bases lay in between. The CDR3 region has the DNA TGTGCCAGCAGCTTAAGAGGGTGGAACACTGAAGCTTTCTTT. Protein: CASSLRGWNTEAFF.

This clone was seen only a few times. The rearrangement joins TRBV7-3 to TRBJ1-2; D may be TRBD1 (6 bases). The V end lost 0 bases, the J end lost 6 bases, and 11 bases lay between the germline ends. Germline CDR1 and CDR2: SGHTA and FQGTGA. The length of the CDR3 is 14 residues. The CDR3 nucleotides are TGTGCCAGCAGCTTAACCAAGGGGGGGGATGGCTACACCTTC. As protein: CASSLTKGGDGYTF.

This chain uses TRBV7-8 with TRBJ2-2, with D tentatively TRBD1 (6 bases). Germline V gene data show CDR1 as SGHVS and CDR2 as FQNEAQ. This CDR3 is 14 amino acids long. Trimming removed 5 bases from V and 6 bases from J, with 13 bases in between. CDR3 sequence: CASSGGRTAGELFF. CDR3 bases: TGTGCCAGCAGCGGCGGACGGACAGCCGGGGAGCTGTTTTTT.

The chain has TRBV6-5 and TRBJ1-5; D is unclear. The length of the CDR3 is 13 residues. V was trimmed by 0 bases and J by 5 bases, leaving 5 bases between them. Germline CDR1 and CDR2: MNHEY and SVGAGI. This CDR3 reads CASSYSADQPQHF. The CDR3 DNA reads TGTGCCAGCAGTTACTCGGCGGATCAGCCCCAGCATTTT.